This entry concerns a single T cell receptor beta chain. In its sample, this clone was seen once. Its antigen remains undetermined. No much larger clonotype is one base removed from it; base qualities were not supplied. Collaborating institutions collected whole blood in K2EDTA tubes following their own protocols. Collaborator samples were shipped for TCRbeta analysis as frozen whole blood, isolated PBMCs, or DNA extracted from either sample type. The immunoSEQ Assay, a bias-controlled multiplex PCR, was used to amplify TCRbeta CDR3 regions from genomic DNA. As for the original processing: The number of nucleated cells in each sample was estimated from the amplification of reference gene primers within the assay. To quantify the absolute abundance of each unique TCRbeta CDR3 rearrangement, sequence reads were collapsed and filtered. For each sample, productive Simpson clonality was calculated by taking the square root of Simpson's diversity index across productive rearrangements. Imported from immuneACCESS, the table was reduced by TCRdb to in-frame sequences with V and J called. These copies leave out some clones; in studies compared against another copy, an unresolved V gene accounts for under half, and the cause of the remainder is not known. The DNA gave D and trimming, while V, J and clone size come from that table. This sample has tens of thousands of clones in its table, and about 90% of those were observed once. About a tenth of the sample belongs to the ten largest clones.

For CDR1 and CDR2, the germline V gene lists SGHDT and YYEEEE. Counted from cysteine to phenylalanine, this CDR3 has 16 amino acids. CDR3 DNA only is kept here, 48 bases in frame from base 1. V and J are truncated by 0 bases and 3 bases respectively, leaving an intervening sequence of 14 bases. This entry is derived from a study of blood T cell repertoires in COVID-19 (dated by TCRdb to the early 2020s). Some background on the complete study: The collaborator samples originated in the United States, Italy and Spain and spanned the acute and convalescent phases of COVID-19. The prospective study material was composed of cDNA or gDNA derived from T cells, B-cell-depleted T cells, or PBMCs. The dataset comprised deeply sampled blood TCRbeta repertoires from subjects exposed to, actively infected with, or recovered from COVID-19. The repertoires were released in a freely available public database intended as a resource for research on the immune response to SARS-CoV-2. Samples came from the ongoing ImmuneRACE study (first 160 participants) plus 1,254 subjects from 6 global collaborators. A de-identified subject ID, COVID-19 status, age in years and sex were almost always included in the sample metadata. Where available, HLA class I and class II types were taken from metadata supplied by the sample provider and were not determined by assay-based typing.

Overall study results and their limits: The quantity of clinical and demographic metadata differed by source and by participant and was supplied without curation.

The sequence derives from a woman older than 75 with active COVID-19. The chain uses TRBV5-6 and TRBJ2-3; a tentative D call is TRBD2 (5 bases match). Sequenced input: peripheral blood. Here the CDR3 is given as CASSLGSAVATDTQYF. The DNA sequence is TGTGCCAGCAGCTTGGGTAGCGCTGTAGCAACAGATACGCAGTATTTT.